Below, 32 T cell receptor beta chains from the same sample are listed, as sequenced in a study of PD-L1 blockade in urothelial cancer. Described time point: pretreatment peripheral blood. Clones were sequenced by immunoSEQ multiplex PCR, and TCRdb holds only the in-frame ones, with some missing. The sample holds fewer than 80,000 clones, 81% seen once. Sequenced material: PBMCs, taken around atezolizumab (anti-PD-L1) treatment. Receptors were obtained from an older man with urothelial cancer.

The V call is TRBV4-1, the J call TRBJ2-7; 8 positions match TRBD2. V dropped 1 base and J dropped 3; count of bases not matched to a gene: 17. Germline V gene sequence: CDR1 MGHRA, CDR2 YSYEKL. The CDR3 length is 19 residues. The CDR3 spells CASSQGLPLLAGPNYEQYF. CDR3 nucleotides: TGCGCCAGCAGCCAAGGCCTTCCGCTTCTAGCGGGCCCCAACTACGAGCAGTACTTC.

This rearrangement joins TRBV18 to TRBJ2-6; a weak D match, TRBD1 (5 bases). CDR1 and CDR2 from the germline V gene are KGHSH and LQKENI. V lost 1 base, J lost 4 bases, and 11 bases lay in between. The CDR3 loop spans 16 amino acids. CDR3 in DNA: TGTGCCAGCTCACCACTAGGTGGGGCCGGGGCCAACGTCCTGACTTTC. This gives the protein CASSPLGGAGANVLTF.

The CDR3 DNA is TGTGCCAGCAGTTTCGTAACAGGGGATGTGAACACTGAAGCTTTCTTT. It translates to CASSFVTGDVNTEAFF. The chain recombines TRBV28 with TRBJ1-1; 7 bases are shared with TRBD1. CDR1 is MDHEN and CDR2 is SYDVKM in the germline V gene. V lost 3 bases and J lost 0; bases outside the gene matches: 7. The CDR3 sequence is 16 residues long.

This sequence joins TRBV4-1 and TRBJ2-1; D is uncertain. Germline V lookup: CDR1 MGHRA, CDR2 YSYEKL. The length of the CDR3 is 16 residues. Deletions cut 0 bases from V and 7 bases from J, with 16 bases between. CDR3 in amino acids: CASSQDKAAAWNEQFF. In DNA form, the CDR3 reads TGCGCCAGCAGCCAAGATAAGGCTGCAGCGTGGAATGAGCAGTTCTTC.

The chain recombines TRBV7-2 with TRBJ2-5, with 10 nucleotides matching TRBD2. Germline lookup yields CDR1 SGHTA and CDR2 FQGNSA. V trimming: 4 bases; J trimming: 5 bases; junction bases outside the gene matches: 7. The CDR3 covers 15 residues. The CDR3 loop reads CASSSLAGAAETQYF. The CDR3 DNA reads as TGTGCCAGCAGCTCCCTAGCGGGAGCGGCGGAGACCCAGTACTTC. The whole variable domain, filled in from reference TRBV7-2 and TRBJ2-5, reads GAGVSQSPSNKVTEKGKDVELRCDPISGHTALYWYRQSLGQGLEFLIYFQGNSAPDKSGLPSDRFSAERTGGSVSTLTIQRTQQEDSAVYLCASSSLAGAAETQYFGPGTRLLVL.

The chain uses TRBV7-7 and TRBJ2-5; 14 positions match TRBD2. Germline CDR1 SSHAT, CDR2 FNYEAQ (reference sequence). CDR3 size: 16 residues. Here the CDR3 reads CATVGLAGGVQETQYF. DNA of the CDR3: TGTGCTACCGTTGGACTAGCGGGAGGAGTCCAAGAGACCCAGTACTTC.

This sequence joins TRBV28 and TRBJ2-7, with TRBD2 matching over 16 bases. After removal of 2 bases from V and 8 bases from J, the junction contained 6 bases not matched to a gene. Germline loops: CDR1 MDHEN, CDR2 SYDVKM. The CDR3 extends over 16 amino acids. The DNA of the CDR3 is TGTGCCAGCAGTTTACAGGGACTAGCGGGAGGGCCCAAGCAGTACTTC. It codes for CASSLQGLAGGPKQYF.

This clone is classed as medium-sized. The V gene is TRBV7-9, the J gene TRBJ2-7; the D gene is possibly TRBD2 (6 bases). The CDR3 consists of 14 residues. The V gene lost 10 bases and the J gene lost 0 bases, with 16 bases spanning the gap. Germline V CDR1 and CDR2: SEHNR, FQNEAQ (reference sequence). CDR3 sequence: CATLRDGSSYEQYF. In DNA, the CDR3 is TGTGCCACCCTCAGGGACGGGAGCTCCTACGAGCAGTACTTC.

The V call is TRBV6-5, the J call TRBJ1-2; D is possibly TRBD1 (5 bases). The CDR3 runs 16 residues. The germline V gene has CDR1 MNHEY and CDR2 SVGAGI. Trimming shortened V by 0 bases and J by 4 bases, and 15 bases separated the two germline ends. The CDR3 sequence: CASSYSGRTQGYGYTF. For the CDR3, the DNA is TGTGCCAGCAGTTACTCGGGCCGGACCCAGGGCTATGGCTACACCTTC.

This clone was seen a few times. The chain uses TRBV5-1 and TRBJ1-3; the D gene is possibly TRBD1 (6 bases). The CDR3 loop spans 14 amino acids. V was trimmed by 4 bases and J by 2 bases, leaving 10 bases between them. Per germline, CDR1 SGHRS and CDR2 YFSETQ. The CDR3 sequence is CASSEQGPGNTIYF. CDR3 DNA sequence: TGCGCCAGCAGCGAACAGGGCCCTGGAAACACCATATATTTT.

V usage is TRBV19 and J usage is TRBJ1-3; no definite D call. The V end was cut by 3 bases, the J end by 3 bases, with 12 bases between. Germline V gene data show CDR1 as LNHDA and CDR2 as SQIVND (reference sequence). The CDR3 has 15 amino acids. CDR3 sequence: CASSINREGGNTIYF. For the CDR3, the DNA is TGTGCCAGTAGTATCAACCGGGAAGGTGGAAACACCATATATTTT.

The CDR3 sequence: CASSSMGSGRPQHF. The DNA for the CDR3 is TGTGCCAGCAGCTCGATGGGCAGTGGGAGACCCCAGCATTTT. The chain joins TRBV5-4 to TRBJ1-5; D remains unclear. The V end was cut by 3 bases, the J end by 10 bases, with 17 bases between. Germline CDR1 SGHNT, CDR2 YYREEE (reference sequence). CDR3 size: 14 residues.

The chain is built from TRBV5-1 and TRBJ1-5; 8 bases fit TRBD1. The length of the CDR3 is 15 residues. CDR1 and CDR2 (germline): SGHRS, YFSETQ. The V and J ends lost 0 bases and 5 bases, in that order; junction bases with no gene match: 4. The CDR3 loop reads CASSLDGQGHQPQHF. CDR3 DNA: TGCGCCAGCAGCTTGGACGGACAGGGTCATCAGCCCCAGCATTTT.

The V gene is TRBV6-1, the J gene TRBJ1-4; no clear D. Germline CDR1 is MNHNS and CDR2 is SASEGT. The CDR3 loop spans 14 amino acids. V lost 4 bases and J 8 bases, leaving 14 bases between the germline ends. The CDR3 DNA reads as TGTGCCAGCAGTGGGCCCGGGTCCGTCGAAAAACTGTTTTTT. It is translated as CASSGPGSVEKLFF.

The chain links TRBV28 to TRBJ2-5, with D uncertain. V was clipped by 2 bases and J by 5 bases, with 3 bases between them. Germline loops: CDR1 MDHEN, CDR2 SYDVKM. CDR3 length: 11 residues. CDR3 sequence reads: CASSLRETQYF. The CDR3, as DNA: TGTGCCAGCAGTTTACGGGAGACCCAGTACTTC.

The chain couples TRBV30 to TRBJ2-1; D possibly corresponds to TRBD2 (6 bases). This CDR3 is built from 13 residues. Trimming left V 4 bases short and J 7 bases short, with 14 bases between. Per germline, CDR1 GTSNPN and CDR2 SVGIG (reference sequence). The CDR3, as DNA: TGTGCCTGGACGGTCGGGAGTTCGAATGAGCAGTTCTTC. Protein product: CAWTVGSSNEQFF.

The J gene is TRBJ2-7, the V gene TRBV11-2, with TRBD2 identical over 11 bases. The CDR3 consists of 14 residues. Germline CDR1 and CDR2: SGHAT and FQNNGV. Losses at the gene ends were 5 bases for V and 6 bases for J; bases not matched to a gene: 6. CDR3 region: CASSRSGRAGEQYF. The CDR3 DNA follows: TGTGCCAGCAGCCGTAGCGGGAGGGCCGGCGAGCAGTACTTC. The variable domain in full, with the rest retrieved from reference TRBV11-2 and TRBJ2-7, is EAGVAQSPRYKIIEKRQSVAFWCNPISGHATLYWYQQILGQGPKLLIQFQNNGVVDDSQLPKDRFSAERLKGVDSTLKIQPAKLEDSAVYLCASSRSGRAGEQYFGPGTRLTVT.

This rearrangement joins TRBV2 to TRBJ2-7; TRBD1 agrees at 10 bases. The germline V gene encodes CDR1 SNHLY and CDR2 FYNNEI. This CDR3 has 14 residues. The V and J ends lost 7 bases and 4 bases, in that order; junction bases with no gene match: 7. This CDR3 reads CASKGQGISYEQYF. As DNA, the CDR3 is TGTGCCAGCAAGGGACAGGGGATTTCGTACGAGCAGTACTTC.

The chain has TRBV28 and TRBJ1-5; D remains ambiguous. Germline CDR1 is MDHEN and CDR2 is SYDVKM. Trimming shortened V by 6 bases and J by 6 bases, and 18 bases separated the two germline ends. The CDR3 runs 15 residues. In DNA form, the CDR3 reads TGTGCCAGCAGGTCAGCGGGAGCCCCCAGTCAGCCCCAGCATTTT. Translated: CASRSAGAPSQPQHF.

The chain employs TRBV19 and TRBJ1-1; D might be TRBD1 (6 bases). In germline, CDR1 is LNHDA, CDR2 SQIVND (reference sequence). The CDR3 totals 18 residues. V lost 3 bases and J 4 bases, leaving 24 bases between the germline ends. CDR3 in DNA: TGTGCCAGTAGTATTAAGGTGGGGACAACCTTCAAGGCCACTGAAGCTTTCTTT. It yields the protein CASSIKVGTTFKATEAFF.

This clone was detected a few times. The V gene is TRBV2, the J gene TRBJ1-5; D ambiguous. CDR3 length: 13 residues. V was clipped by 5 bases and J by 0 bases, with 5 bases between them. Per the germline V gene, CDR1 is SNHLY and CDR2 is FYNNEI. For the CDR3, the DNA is TGTGCCAGCAGTACTGATAGCAATCAGCCCCAGCATTTT. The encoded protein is CASSTDSNQPQHF.

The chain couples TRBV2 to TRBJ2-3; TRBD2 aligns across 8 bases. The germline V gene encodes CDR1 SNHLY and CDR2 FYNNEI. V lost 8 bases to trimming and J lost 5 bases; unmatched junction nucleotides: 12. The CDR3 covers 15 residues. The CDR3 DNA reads TGTGCCAGCCGACCCGCAATAGCGGGATTAGATACGCAGTATTTT. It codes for CASRPAIAGLDTQYF.

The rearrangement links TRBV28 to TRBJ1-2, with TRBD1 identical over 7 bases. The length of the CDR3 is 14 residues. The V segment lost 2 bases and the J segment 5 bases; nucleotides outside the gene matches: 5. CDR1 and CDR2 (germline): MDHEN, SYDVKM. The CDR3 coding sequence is TGTGCCAGCAGTTTAACAGGGGCCCTTTATGGCTACACCTTC. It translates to CASSLTGALYGYTF.

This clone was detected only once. DNA for the CDR3: TGTGCCAGCAGCTTAGTCGGGACAGGGTCAACAGATACGCAGTATTTT. Its protein product is CASSLVGTGSTDTQYF. This chain links TRBV7-6 with TRBJ2-3, with 9 bases that match TRBD1. Germline V gene data show CDR1 as SGHVS and CDR2 as FNYEAQ. The J segment lost 3 bases and the V segment lost 1 base, leaving 5 bases of the junction unmatched. The CDR3 loop spans 16 amino acids.

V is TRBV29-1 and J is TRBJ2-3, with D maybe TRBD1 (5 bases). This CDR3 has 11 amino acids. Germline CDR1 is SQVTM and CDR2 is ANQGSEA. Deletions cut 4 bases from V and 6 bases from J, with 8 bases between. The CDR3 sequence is CSVGGADTQYF. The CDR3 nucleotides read TGCAGCGTTGGGGGCGCCGATACGCAGTATTTT.

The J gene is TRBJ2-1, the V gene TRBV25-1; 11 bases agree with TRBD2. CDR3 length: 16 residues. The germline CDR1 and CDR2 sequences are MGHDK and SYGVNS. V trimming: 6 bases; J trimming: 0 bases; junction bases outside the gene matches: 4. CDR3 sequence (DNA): TGTGCCAGCAGCCTAACTAGCGGGAGCTCCTACAATGAGCAGTTCTTC. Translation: CASSLTSGSSYNEQFF.

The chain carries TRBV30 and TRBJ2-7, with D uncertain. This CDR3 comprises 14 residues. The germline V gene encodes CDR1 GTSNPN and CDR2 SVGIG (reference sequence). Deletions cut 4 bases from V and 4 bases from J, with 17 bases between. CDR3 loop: CAWKPKRSSYEQYF. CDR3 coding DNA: TGTGCCTGGAAACCCAAGAGAAGTTCGTACGAGCAGTACTTC.

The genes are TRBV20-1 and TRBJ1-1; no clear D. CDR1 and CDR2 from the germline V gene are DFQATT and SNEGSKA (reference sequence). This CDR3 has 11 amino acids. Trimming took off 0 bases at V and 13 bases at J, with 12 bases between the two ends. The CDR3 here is CSARDFSLIFF. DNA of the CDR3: TGCAGTGCTAGAGATTTTAGTCTGATTTTCTTT.

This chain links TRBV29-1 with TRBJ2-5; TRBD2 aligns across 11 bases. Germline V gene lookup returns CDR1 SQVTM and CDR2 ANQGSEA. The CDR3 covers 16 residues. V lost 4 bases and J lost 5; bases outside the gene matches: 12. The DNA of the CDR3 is TGCAGCGTTGTTGGGACTAGCGGTCCGCGGGGGGAGACCCAGTACTTC. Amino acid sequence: CSVVGTSGPRGETQYF.

The CDR3 nucleotides are TGTGCCAGCAGTTCACCGCGGGGCCAAACTAATGAAAAACTGTTTTTT. Translating gives CASSSPRGQTNEKLFF. The gene calls are TRBV28 and TRBJ1-4, with D possibly matching TRBD1 (5 bases). Trimming shortened V by 4 bases and J by 1 base, and 13 bases separated the two germline ends. The CDR3 totals 16 residues. Per germline, CDR1 MDHEN and CDR2 SYDVKM.

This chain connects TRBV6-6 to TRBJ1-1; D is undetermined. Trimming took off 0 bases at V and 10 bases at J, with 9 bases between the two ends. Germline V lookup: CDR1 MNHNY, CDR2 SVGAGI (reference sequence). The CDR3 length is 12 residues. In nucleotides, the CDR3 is TGTGCCAGCAGTTACTCGGTGGAGGTAGCTTTCTTT. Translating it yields CASSYSVEVAFF.

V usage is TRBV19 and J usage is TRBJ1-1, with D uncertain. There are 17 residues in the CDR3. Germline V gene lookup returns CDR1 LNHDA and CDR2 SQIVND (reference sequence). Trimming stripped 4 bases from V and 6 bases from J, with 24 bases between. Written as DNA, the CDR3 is TGTGCCAGTAGTACTTTAGGCAGGAGGTCTCTTGGCGCTGAAGCTTTCTTT. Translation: CASSTLGRRSLGAEAFF.